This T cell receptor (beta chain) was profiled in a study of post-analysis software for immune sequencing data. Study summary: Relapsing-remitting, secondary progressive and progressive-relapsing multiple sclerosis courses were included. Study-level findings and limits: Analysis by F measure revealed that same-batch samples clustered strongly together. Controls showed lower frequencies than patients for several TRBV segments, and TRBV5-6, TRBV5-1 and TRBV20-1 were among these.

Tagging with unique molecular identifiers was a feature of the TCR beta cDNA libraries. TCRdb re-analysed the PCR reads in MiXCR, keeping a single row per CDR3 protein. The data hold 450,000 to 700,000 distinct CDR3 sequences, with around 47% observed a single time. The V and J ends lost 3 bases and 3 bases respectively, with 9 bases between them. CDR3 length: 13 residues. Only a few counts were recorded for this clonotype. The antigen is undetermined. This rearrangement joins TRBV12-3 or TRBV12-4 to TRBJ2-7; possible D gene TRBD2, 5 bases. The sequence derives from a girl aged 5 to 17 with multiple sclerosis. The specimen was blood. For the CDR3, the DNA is TGTGCCAGCAGTTTGACTACTAACTACGAGCAGTACTTC. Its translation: CASSLTTNYEQYF.